This entry lists 7 T cell receptor beta chains sequenced from one sample in a study of lymphopenia after photon versus proton radiotherapy. TCRdb keeps only in-frame clones here, not all; method: immunoSEQ multiplex PCR. The sample holds 25,000 to 30,000 clones; 65% to 85% are singletons and the top ten take around a third. The specimen was peripheral blood, collected from a patient treated with photon-based radiotherapy. These receptors were obtained from a man aged 45-60 years with gastric cancer.

The chain uses TRBV19 and TRBJ1-2; D call uncertain. This CDR3 is built from 14 residues. Between the trimmed V and J ends, which lost 3 bases and 5 bases, there was a span of 13 bases. CDR1 LNHDA and CDR2 SQIVND come from the germline V gene (reference sequence). CDR3: CASSIPGGLYGYTF. DNA for the CDR3: TGTGCCAGTAGTATCCCCGGAGGTTTATATGGCTACACCTTC.

The chain employs TRBV10-2 and TRBJ1-5, with 8 positions matching TRBD1. This CDR3 has 14 residues. V shed 6 bases, J shed 6 bases, and the junction held 7 bases outside the gene matches. Germline V gene lookup returns CDR1 WSHSY and CDR2 SAAADI. CDR3 bases: TGCGCCAGCAGCGTGGACAGGGTGGGTCAGCCCCAGCATTTT. Translated: CASSVDRVGQPQHF.

V and J are TRBV4-2 and TRBJ1-4; D is possibly TRBD1 (5 bases). V gave up 4 bases and J gave up 2 bases, with 11 bases separating them. CDR1 and CDR2 from the germline V gene are LGHNA and YNFKEQ. The CDR3 contains 15 residues. DNA for the CDR3: TGTGCCAGCAGCCCGGGAGGGGACACTAATGAAAAACTGTTTTTT. Protein sequence: CASSPGGDTNEKLFF.

The chain links TRBV10-3 to TRBJ2-7; perhaps D is TRBD1 or TRBD2 (6 bases each). Germline assignment: CDR1 ENHRY and CDR2 SYGVKD. CDR3 length: 14 amino acids. Deletions cut 4 bases from V and 0 bases from J, with 10 bases between. DNA for the CDR3: TGTGCCATCAGTGCGGGGGCTTCCTCCTACGAGCAGTACGTC. Protein sequence: CAISAGASSYEQYV.

The chain uses TRBV19 and TRBJ1-1; 10 positions agree with TRBD1. This CDR3 is built from 14 residues. Trimming removed 4 bases from V and 5 bases from J; junction bases left unmatched: 4. CDR1 is LNHDA, CDR2 SQIVND, per germline (reference sequence). CDR3 nucleotides: TGTGCCAGTAGTAGACAGGGGGCGCGGACTGAAGCTTTCTTT. Its protein product is CASSRQGARTEAFF. The whole variable domain, filled in from reference TRBV19 and TRBJ1-1, reads DGGITQSPKYLFRKEGQNVTLSCEQNLNHDAMYWYRQDPGQGLRLIYYSQIVNDFQKGDIAEGYSVSREKKESFPLTVTSAQKNPTAFYLCASSRQGARTEAFFGQGTRLTVV.

This clone was seen a few times. The DNA for the CDR3 is TGTGCCAGCATTAACCTCGATGGGAACACTGAAGCTTTCTTT. It yields the protein CASINLDGNTEAFF. The chain carries TRBV27 and TRBJ1-1; the D is unclear. The ends were cut back, 7 bases at V and 1 base at J, with 13 bases in the middle. The germline CDR1 and CDR2 sequences are MNHEY and SMNVEV (reference sequence). The CDR3 covers 14 residues.

The chain carries TRBV5-1 and TRBJ2-2; D gene ambiguous. The CDR3 has 13 residues. In germline, CDR1 is SGHRS, CDR2 YFSETQ. V lost 4 bases to trimming and J lost 4 bases, with 8 bases between them. This chain's CDR3 is CASSPSVTGELFF. DNA of the CDR3: TGCGCCAGCAGCCCTAGTGTCACCGGGGAGCTGTTTTTT.